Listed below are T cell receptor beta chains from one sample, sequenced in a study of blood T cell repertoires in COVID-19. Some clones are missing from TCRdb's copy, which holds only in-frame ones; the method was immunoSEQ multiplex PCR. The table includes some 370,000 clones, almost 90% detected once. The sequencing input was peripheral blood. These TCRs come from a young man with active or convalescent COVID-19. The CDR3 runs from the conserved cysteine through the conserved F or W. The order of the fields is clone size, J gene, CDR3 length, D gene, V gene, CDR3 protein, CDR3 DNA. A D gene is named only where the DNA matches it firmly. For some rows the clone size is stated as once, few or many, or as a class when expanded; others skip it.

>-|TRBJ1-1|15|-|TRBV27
CASSPLTNLNTEAFF
TGTGCCAGCAGTCCCCTGACAAACCTTAACACTGAAGCTTTCTTT
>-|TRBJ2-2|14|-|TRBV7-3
CASSLSRNTGELFF
TGTGCCAGCAGCTTATCTAGGAACACCGGGGAGCTGTTTTTT
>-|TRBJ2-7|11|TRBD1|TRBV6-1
CASSTRDRSYF
TGTGCCAGCAGTACCCGGGACAGGTCGTACTTC
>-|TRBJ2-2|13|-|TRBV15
CATRSARVGELFF
TGTGCCACCCGGTCGGCCAGGGTCGGGGAGCTGTTTTTT
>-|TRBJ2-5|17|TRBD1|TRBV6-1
CASSEGSQGANPRSQYF
TGTGCCAGCAGTGAAGGATCTCAGGGGGCGAACCCAAGGAGCCAGTACTTC
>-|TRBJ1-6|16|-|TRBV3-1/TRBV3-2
CASSQVRGKDNSPLHF
TGTGCCAGCAGCCAAGTCCGGGGGAAAGATAATTCACCCCTCCACTTT
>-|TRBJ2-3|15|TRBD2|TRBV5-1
CASSKSGGALDTQYF
TGCGCCAGCTCCAAAAGCGGGGGGGCCTTAGATACGCAGTATTTT
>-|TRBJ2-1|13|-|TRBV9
CASSGTPYNEQFF
TGTGCCAGCAGCGGGACACCTTACAATGAGCAGTTCTTC
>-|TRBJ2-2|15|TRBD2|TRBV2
CASMESSGRPGELFF
TGTGCCAGCATGGAATCTAGCGGGCGGCCCGGGGAGCTGTTTTTT
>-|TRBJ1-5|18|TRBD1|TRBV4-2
CASSSRDRGLGVNQPQHF
TGTGCCAGCAGCTCCCGGGACAGGGGGCTCGGGGTCAATCAGCCCCAGCATTTT
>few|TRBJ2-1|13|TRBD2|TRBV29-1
CSVVAGDRTEQFF
TGCAGCGTGGTTGCGGGAGACCGCACTGAGCAGTTCTTC
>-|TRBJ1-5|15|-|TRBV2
CASSGGRALGEPQHF
TGTGCCAGCAGTGGTGGCAGGGCATTAGGGGAGCCCCAGCATTTT
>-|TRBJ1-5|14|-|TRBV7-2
CASSLGQENQPQHF
TGTGCCAGCAGCTTAGGACAGGAAAATCAGCCCCAGCATTTT
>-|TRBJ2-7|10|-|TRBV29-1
CSVGEYEQYF
TGCAGCGTTGGCGAGTACGAGCAGTACTTC
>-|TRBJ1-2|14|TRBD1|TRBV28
CASTIRGGGGGYTF
TGTGCCAGCACCATCAGAGGAGGGGGCGGTGGCTACACCTTC
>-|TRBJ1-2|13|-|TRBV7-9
CASSWTELGGYTF
TGTGCCAGCAGCTGGACAGAGCTCGGTGGCTACACCTTC
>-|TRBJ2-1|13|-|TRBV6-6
CASSPGQYNEQFF
TGTGCCAGCAGCCCCGGACAGTACAATGAGCAGTTCTTC
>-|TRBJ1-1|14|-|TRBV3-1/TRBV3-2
CASSQGTQGPEAFF
TGTGCCAGCAGCCAGGGGACTCAAGGGCCCGAAGCTTTCTTT
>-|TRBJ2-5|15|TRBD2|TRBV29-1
CSVPQLAGGEETQYF
TGCAGCGTTCCCCAACTAGCGGGAGGAGAAGAGACCCAGTACTTC
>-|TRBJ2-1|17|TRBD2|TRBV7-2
CASTKLGAGRSYNEQFF
TGTGCCAGCACAAAACTGGGAGCGGGACGGTCCTACAATGAGCAGTTCTTC
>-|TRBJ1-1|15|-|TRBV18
CASSHAGVLNTEAFF
TGTGCCAGCTCCCACGCAGGGGTTCTGAACACTGAAGCTTTCTTT
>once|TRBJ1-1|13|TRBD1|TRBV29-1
CSARQGRGTEAFF
TGCAGCGCCCGACAGGGACGAGGCACTGAAGCTTTCTTT
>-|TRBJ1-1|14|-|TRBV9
CASSVGALGTEAFF
TGTGCCAGCAGCGTTGGGGCCTTAGGGACTGAAGCTTTCTTT
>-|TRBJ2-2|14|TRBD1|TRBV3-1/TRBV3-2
CASSQGQGTGELFF
TGTGCCAGCAGCCAAGGACAGGGGACCGGGGAGCTGTTTTTT
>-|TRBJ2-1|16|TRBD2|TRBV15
CATSKTLIAGVYEQFF
TGTGCCACCAGCAAAACCCTCATAGCGGGAGTATATGAGCAGTTCTTC
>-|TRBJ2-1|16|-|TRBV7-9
CASRQLAGQHSNEQFF
TGTGCCAGCAGACAACTTGCTGGACAGCATTCCAATGAGCAGTTCTTC
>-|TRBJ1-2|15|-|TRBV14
CASSREAVISGGYTF
TGTGCCAGCAGCCGGGAGGCGGTCATATCGGGTGGCTACACCTTC
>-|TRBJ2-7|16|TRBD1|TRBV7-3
CASSEGPGGQVYEQYF
TGTGCCAGCAGCGAGGGCCCCGGAGGACAGGTCTACGAGCAGTACTTC
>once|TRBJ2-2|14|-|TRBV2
CASRSGYITGELFF
TGTGCCAGCAGATCCGGGTACATCACCGGGGAGCTGTTTTTT
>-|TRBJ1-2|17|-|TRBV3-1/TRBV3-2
CASSQGPRRDHVYGYTF
TGTGCCAGCAGCCAAGGTCCGCGGAGGGATCACGTGTATGGCTACACCTTC
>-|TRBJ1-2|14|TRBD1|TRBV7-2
CASSLGGQGYGYTF
TGTGCCAGCAGCTTAGGAGGACAGGGTTATGGCTACACCTTC
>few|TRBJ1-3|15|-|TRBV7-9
CASSSTELLGNTIYF
TGTGCCAGCAGCAGTACGGAGTTGCTCGGAAACACCATATATTTT
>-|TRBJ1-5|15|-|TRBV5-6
CASSSTPQENQPQHF
TGTGCCAGCAGCTCAACTCCACAGGAAAATCAGCCCCAGCATTTT
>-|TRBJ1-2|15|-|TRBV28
CASRNQLGAPYGYTF
TGTGCCAGCAGAAATCAACTTGGGGCTCCTTATGGCTACACCTTC
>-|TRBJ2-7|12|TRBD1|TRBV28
CASRDRDYEQYF
TGTGCCAGCCGGGACAGGGACTACGAGCAGTACTTC
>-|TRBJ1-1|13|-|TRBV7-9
CASSPTSDPSSFF
TGTGCCAGCAGCCCCACGTCAGATCCCTCATCTTTCTTT
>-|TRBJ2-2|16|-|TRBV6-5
CASSYSGWGGAGELFF
TGTGCCAGCAGTTACTCCGGTTGGGGAGGTGCCGGGGAGCTGTTTTTT
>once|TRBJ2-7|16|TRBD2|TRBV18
CASSLPGRGADYEQYF
TGTGCCAGCTCACTACCTGGGCGGGGGGCAGACTACGAGCAGTACTTC
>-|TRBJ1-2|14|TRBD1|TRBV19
CASSSTDREYGYTF
TGTGCCAGTAGTTCCACAGACAGGGAATATGGCTACACCTTC
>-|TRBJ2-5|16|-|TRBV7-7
CASSTTTAGSGVTQYF
TGTGCCAGCAGCACCACCACTGCCGGCTCCGGGGTGACCCAGTACTTC
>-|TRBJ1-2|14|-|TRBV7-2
CASSADRLNYGYTF
TGTGCCAGCAGCGCAGACAGGTTGAACTATGGCTACACCTTC
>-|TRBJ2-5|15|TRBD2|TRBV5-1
CASRNQGLAEETQYF
TGCGCCAGCAGGAACCAAGGACTAGCGGAAGAGACCCAGTACTTC
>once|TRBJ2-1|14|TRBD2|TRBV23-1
CASSQLGGGNEQFF
TGCGCCAGCAGTCAACTCGGGGGGGGCAATGAGCAGTTCTTC
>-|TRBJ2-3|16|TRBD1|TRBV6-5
CASSSGDRVLGDTQYF
TGTGCCAGCAGTTCAGGGGACAGGGTTCTAGGAGATACGCAGTATTTT
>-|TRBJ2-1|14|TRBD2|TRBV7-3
CASSSLAGPNEQFF
TGTGCCAGCAGCTCTTTAGCGGGACCTAATGAGCAGTTCTTC
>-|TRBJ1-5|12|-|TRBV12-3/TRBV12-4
CAAGQGNQPQHF
TGTGCCGCCGGCCAGGGCAATCAGCCCCAGCATTTT